This note documents a single TCR beta chain sequence. TCRdb derives one entry per CDR3 protein from the 5' RACE reads, leaving out DNA. This listing includes roughly 380,000 distinct CDR3 sequences. The source of the sample is a study of T cells expressing NK-cell markers. This CDR3 is 14 amino acids long. Germline V gives CDR1 DFQATT, CDR2 SNEGSKA (reference sequence). The sample taken for sequencing was blood T cells: a sorted CD56 or NKG2C T cell subset, CD4+ or CD8+ T cells, or bulk PBMC T cells (not recorded which). The rearrangement joins TRBV20-1 to TRBJ2-1; TCRdb proposes TRBD2, but this gene call is untestable without DNA. This receptor was identified in a man aged 18 to 69 in good health. This CDR3 reads CSARRSGGTDEQFF.